This T cell receptor beta chain originates from a study of PD-1 blockade in classical Hodgkin lymphoma. Study-level points and caveats: Reported baseline diversity: healthy donors highest, relapsed/refractory patients lowest. For complete responders, baseline diversity was comparable to that of newly diagnosed patients. Exclusion applied to patients who initiated nivolumab less than 1 year following ASCT.

All patients experienced relapse after autologous stem cell transplantation, and brentuximab vedotin exposure was variable. Each best response was a complete response, a partial response or progressive disease. Generated by immunoSEQ multiplex PCR, the TCRdb table keeps only in-frame clones and is missing some. The sample lists 100,000 or so clones, 75% to 90% occurring once. This CDR3 is 12 amino acids long. Germline values: CDR1 MNHEY, CDR2 SVGAGI. The trim removed 2 bases at V and 12 bases at J, leaving 5 bases unmatched. Comments on this clone: Its antigen is undetermined.

This clonotype was obtained from a human donor with classical Hodgkin lymphoma. The chain recombines TRBV6-5 with TRBJ2-5; 8 bases fit TRBD1. Here the sequenced sample was peripheral blood mononuclear cells (PBMCs), taken before the second cycle of nivolumab. The CDR3 reads CASSYQGQVEYF. CDR3 coding DNA: TGTGCCAGCAGTTACCAGGGACAGGTGGAGTACTTC.